This record looks at one T cell receptor beta chain sequence and its context. The sample carries other DNA sequences with the same CDR3. The study ran its PCR with 60 Vbeta and 13 Jbeta primers. Here immunoSEQ multiplex PCR was the method, and the copy in TCRdb shows in-frame clones only, minus some. This repertoire includes about 120,000 clones. The sample comes from a study of cytomegalovirus exposure and HLA in healthy donors. The germline gives CDR1 KGHSH, CDR2 LQKENI. With 3 bases clipped from V and 3 bases from J, the junction kept 0 bases outside the gene matches. The CDR3 length is 14 residues.

The clonotype originates from a man aged 25-45 years in good health and CMV-seronegative. The J gene is TRBJ2-5, the V gene TRBV18, with 11 bases identical to TRBD2. Sequencing used PBMCs. CDR3 nucleotides: TGTGCCAGCTCACCGACTAGCGGGGAAGAGACCCAGTACTTC. Translation gives CASSPTSGEETQYF.